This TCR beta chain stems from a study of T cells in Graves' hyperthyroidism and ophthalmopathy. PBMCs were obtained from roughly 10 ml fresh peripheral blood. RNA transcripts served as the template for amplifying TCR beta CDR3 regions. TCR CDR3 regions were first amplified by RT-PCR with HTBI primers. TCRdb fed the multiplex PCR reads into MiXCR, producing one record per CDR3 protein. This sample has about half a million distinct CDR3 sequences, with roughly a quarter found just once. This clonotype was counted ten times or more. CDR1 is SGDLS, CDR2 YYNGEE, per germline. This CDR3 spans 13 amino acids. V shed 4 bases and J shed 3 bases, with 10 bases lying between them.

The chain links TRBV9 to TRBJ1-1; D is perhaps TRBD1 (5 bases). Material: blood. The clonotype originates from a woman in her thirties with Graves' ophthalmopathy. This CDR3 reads CASSRDPYTEAFF. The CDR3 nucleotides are TGTGCCAGCAGCCGGGACCCGTACACTGAAGCTTTCTTT.